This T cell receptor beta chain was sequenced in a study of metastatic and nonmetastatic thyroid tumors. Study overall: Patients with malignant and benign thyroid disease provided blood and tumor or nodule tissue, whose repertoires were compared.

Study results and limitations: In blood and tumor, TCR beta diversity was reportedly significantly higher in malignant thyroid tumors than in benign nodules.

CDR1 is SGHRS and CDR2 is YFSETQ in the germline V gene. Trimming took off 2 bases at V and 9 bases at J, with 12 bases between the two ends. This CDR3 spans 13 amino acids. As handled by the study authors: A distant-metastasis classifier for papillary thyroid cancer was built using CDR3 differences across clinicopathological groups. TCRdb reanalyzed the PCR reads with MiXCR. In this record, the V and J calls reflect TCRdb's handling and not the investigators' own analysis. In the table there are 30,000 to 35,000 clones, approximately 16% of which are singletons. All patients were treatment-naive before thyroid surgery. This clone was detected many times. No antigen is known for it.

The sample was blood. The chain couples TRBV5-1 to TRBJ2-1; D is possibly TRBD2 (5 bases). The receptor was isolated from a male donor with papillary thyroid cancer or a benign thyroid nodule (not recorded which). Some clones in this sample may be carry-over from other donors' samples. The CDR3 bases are TGCGCCAGCAGCTTCGGGGTCGAGGGTGAGCAGTTCTTC. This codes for CASSFGVEGEQFF.